Each of the 2 T cell receptor beta chains below was sequenced from the same sample in a study of T-cell reconstitution after alpha-beta-depleted transplantation in children. During its preparation, the TCRbeta library received unique molecular identifiers. TCRdb used MiXCR to reprocess the PCR reads, holding one entry per CDR3 protein. Of some 460,000 distinct CDR3 sequences listed, under 20% are singletons. Sample: PBMCs, mostly from graft donor cells, taken 360 days after TCRalphabeta/CD19-depleted stem cell transplant. All receptors derive from a boy younger than two who had a stem cell transplant for Wiskott-Aldrich syndrome, so the T cells may come from the graft donor.

The J gene is TRBJ2-6, the V gene TRBV5-1; D ambiguous. Germline CDR1 reads SGHRS; CDR2 reads YFSETQ. V was cut by 9 bases and J by 0 bases, with 13 bases left in between. This CDR3 region has 15 residues. The CDR3 nucleotides are TGCGCCACTAAGGACGGATCCTCTGGGGCCAACGTCCTGACTTTC. Encoded protein: CATKDGSSGANVLTF.

This clonotype was recorded a few times. The chain employs TRBV29-1 and TRBJ2-7; 9 bases match TRBD2. After removal of 3 bases from V and 6 bases from J, the junction contained 6 bases not matched to a gene. CDR1 SQVTM and CDR2 ANQGSEA come from the germline V gene. The CDR3 is made up of 13 amino acids. Written as DNA, the CDR3 is TGCAGCGTTGAGTGGGGACTAGCAGGCGAGCAGTACTTC. It yields the protein CSVEWGLAGEQYF.